The 31 T cell receptor beta chains given below trace back to one sample, sequenced in a study of response to subunit inactivated influenza vaccine. TCRdb analysed the RT-PCR reads with MiXCR anew, one entry per CDR3 protein. The sample gives hundreds of thousands of distinct CDR3 sequences, about 14% of which show up once; 6% to 8% is in the top ten. Sequencing was performed on PBMCs from blood, taken less than 15 days before vaccination. These receptors all stem from a middle-aged man who received an inactivated influenza vaccine.

The gene calls are TRBV13 and TRBJ1-5, with D hard to call. The CDR3 runs to 13 residues. Looked up from germline, CDR1 is PRHDT and CDR2 is FYEKMQ (reference sequence). Trimming pared 3 bases from V and 7 bases from J, leaving 10 bases between. In nucleotides, the CDR3 is TGTGCCAGCAGCTTCCAGCTTCGGCAGCCCCAGCATTTT. Protein: CASSFQLRQPQHF. The entire variable domain, with the rest obtained from reference TRBV13 and TRBJ1-5, is as follows: AAGVIQSPRHLIKEKRETATLKCYPIPRHDTVYWYQQGPGQDPQFLISFYEKMQSDKGSIPDRFSAQQFSDYHSELNMSSLELGDSALYFCASSFQLRQPQHFGDGTRLSIL.

In its sample, this clonotype was seen a few times. The chain employs TRBV10-2 and TRBJ2-3; D is ambiguous. Germline assignment: CDR1 WSHSY and CDR2 SAAADI. CDR3 length equals 14 residues. The V end lost 3 bases, the J end lost 3 bases, and 10 bases lay between the germline ends. CDR3: CASSEMWRTDTQYF. The CDR3 DNA reads TGCGCCAGCAGTGAAATGTGGAGAACAGATACGCAGTATTTT.

To note about this clonotype: One base away lies a much larger clone, so this may be a sequencing read error. The chain couples TRBV2 to TRBJ2-7; D is undetermined. The CDR3 has 12 residues. Germline assignment: CDR1 SNHLY and CDR2 FYNNEI. V was pared by 5 bases and J by 9 bases, with 14 bases between. CDR3 in amino acids: CASSLIDALQYF. DNA for the CDR3: TGTGCCAGCAGTCTCATCGACGCATTGCAGTACTTC.

This clonotype was found many times. The gene calls are TRBV2 and TRBJ2-1, with D maybe TRBD2 (5 bases). The CDR3 has 14 amino acids. The germline CDR1 and CDR2 sequences are SNHLY and FYNNEI. Trimming removed 4 bases from V and 7 bases from J, with 14 bases in between. The CDR3 bases are TGTGCCAGCAGTGGACAAGGCCGGAGGAATGAGCAGTTCTTC. It yields the protein CASSGQGRRNEQFF.

The table lists this clonotype with many counts. The chain is built from TRBV5-1 and TRBJ1-6; D is uncertain. This CDR3 has 14 residues. V was clipped by 0 bases and J by 7 bases, with 8 bases between them. CDR1 SGHRS and CDR2 YFSETQ come from the germline V gene. CDR3 residues: CASSLANSNSPLHF. The CDR3 DNA is TGCGCCAGCAGCTTGGCCAACTCAAATTCACCCCTCCACTTT.

This clonotype appeared many times. The V call is TRBV20-1, the J call TRBJ2-2, with D possibly called TRBD1 or TRBD2 (5 bases each). The CDR3 runs to 15 residues. The ends were cut back, 0 bases at V and 4 bases at J, with 12 bases in the middle. Germline V gene data show CDR1 as DFQATT and CDR2 as SNEGSKA (reference sequence). The CDR3 protein is CSARDQRDVTGELFF. The CDR3, as DNA: TGCAGTGCTAGAGATCAAAGGGACGTCACCGGGGAGCTGTTTTTT.

The gene calls are TRBV5-4 and TRBJ2-1; D gene ambiguous. The CDR3 spans 14 residues. The V gene lost 0 bases and the J gene lost 1 base, with 5 bases spanning the gap. Germline values: CDR1 SGHNT, CDR2 YYREEE (reference sequence). DNA of the CDR3: TGTGCCAGCAGCTTGGATATATCCTACAATGAGCAGTTCTTC. Its protein product is CASSLDISYNEQFF.

This clonotype was observed a few times. V is TRBV28 and J is TRBJ1-5; 10 bases are a match to TRBD1. The V segment lost 6 bases and the J segment 7 bases; nucleotides outside the gene matches: 9. CDR3 length: 15 residues. Germline values: CDR1 MDHEN, CDR2 SYDVKM. CDR3 sequence: CASRTGQGVKQPQHF. In DNA form, the CDR3 reads TGTGCCAGCAGGACAGGACAGGGGGTGAAACAGCCCCAGCATTTT.

In this sample, this clonotype turned up many times. This chain uses TRBV12-3 or TRBV12-4 with TRBJ2-1, with 14 bases aligning to TRBD2. This CDR3 comprises 15 residues. V gave up 5 bases and J gave up 8 bases; unmatched junction bases: 5. The CDR3 is CASSPGLAGGHEQFF. Here the CDR3 DNA reads TGTGCCAGCAGTCCCGGACTAGCGGGAGGTCATGAGCAGTTCTTC.

V and J are TRBV4-2 and TRBJ1-2, with 8 bases matching TRBD1. V lost 6 bases and J lost 4; bases outside the gene matches: 10. The CDR3 is made up of 15 amino acids. The germline V gene has CDR1 LGHNA and CDR2 YNFKEQ. The DNA of the CDR3 is TGTGCCAGCAGTCAGATGACAGGGGTTGCCTATGGCTACACCTTC. It is translated as CASSQMTGVAYGYTF.

V usage is TRBV12-3 or TRBV12-4 and J usage is TRBJ2-4, with 7 bases that match TRBD1. This CDR3 has 12 amino acids. Trimming at V came to 7 bases and at J to 15 bases, leaving 12 bases not matched to a gene. CDR3 residues: CASTLVGDSPYF. In DNA, the CDR3 is TGTGCCAGCACCCTCGTCGGGGACAGCCCGTACTTC.

At least ten counts were recorded for this clonotype. J is TRBJ2-5 and V is TRBV7-2; 10 bases agree with TRBD2. Germline assignment: CDR1 SGHTA and CDR2 FQGNSA. The ends lost 2 bases at V and 5 bases at J; junction bases unmatched: 2. The CDR3 is made up of 14 amino acids. The CDR3 sequence is CASSLSSGGETQYF. The CDR3 DNA reads as TGTGCCAGCAGCTTATCTAGCGGGGGTGAGACCCAGTACTTC.

This clonotype occurred a few times. The CDR3 here is CASSLSSWSTDTQYF. The CDR3 DNA sequence: TGTGCCAGCAGCCTCTCATCCTGGAGCACAGATACGCAGTATTTT. This rearrangement joins TRBV7-3 to TRBJ2-3; D is unclear. This CDR3 has 15 residues. Trimming shortened V by 5 bases and J by 0 bases, and 12 bases separated the two germline ends. Germline-derived CDR1 and CDR2 are SGHTA and FQGTGA. The full variable domain, completed using reference TRBV7-3 and TRBJ2-3, is GAGVSQTPSNKVTEKGKYVELRCDPISGHTALYWYRQSLGQGPEFLIYFQGTGAADDSGLPNDRFFAVRPEGSVSTLKIQRTERGDSAVYLCASSLSSWSTDTQYFGPGTRLTVL.

The chain is built from TRBV6-1 and TRBJ2-7, with 10 bases identical to TRBD1. This CDR3 has 14 amino acids. CDR1 and CDR2 from the germline V gene are MNHNS and SASEGT. With V trimmed by 6 bases and J by 6 bases, 8 bases remained unmatched. CDR3 loop: CASRHDRGRGEQYF. As DNA, the CDR3 is TGTGCCAGCAGACACGACAGGGGGCGAGGCGAGCAGTACTTC.

This clonotype was detected ten times or more. This chain links TRBV6-6 with TRBJ1-2, with no clear D. The V end was cut by 10 bases, the J end by 4 bases, with 10 bases between. This CDR3 has 11 residues. CDR1 is MNHNY, CDR2 SVGAGI, per germline (reference sequence). The CDR3 nucleotides read TGTGCCACTCAAGGCGCCTATGGCTACACCTTC. Its protein is CATQGAYGYTF.

This clonotype turned up a few times. V and J are TRBV7-9 and TRBJ2-7, with 7 bases aligning to TRBD1. Germline V gene sequence: CDR1 SEHNR, CDR2 FQNEAQ (reference sequence). The CDR3 has 16 amino acids. The trim removed 1 base at V and 0 bases at J, leaving 6 bases unmatched. Here the CDR3 reads CASSLVIQGYSYEQYF. CDR3 DNA: TGTGCCAGCAGCTTAGTTATACAGGGGTACTCCTACGAGCAGTACTTC.

A few counts support this clonotype. The CDR3 nucleotides are TGTGCCACCAGTGATTTACGTTCGGCCGCGTACACCTTC. Protein product: CATSDLRSAAYTF. The rearrangement uses TRBV24-1 and TRBJ1-2; D gene ambiguous. Germline loops: CDR1 KGHDR, CDR2 SFDVKD. There are 13 residues in the CDR3. Trimming took off 1 base at V and 11 bases at J, with 13 bases between the two ends.

This chain connects TRBV7-8 to TRBJ2-1; D possibly corresponds to TRBD2 (7 bases). This CDR3 spans 17 amino acids. Germline V gives CDR1 SGHVS, CDR2 FQNEAQ. Trimming stripped 0 bases from V and 7 bases from J, with 19 bases between. The CDR3 sequence is CASSLARGRGLKNEQFF. The DNA of the CDR3 is TGTGCCAGCAGCTTAGCGCGGGGGCGGGGACTTAAAAATGAGCAGTTCTTC.

This clonotype was detected a few times. The rearrangement uses TRBV10-3 and TRBJ2-3; D is perhaps TRBD2 (6 bases). The V gene's germline CDR1 is ENHRY and CDR2 SYGVKD. The CDR3 spans 19 residues. Deletions cut 3 bases from V and 0 bases from J, with 22 bases between. The CDR3 reads CAISESGLSTIPSTDTQYF. CDR3 nucleotides: TGTGCCATCAGTGAATCGGGACTTTCTACAATTCCTAGCACAGATACGCAGTATTTT.

This clonotype was seen only a few times. The chain is built from TRBV3-1 and TRBJ1-2; no clear D. The CDR3 length is 15 residues. From germline, CDR1 is LGHDT and CDR2 YNNKEL (reference sequence). Trimming shortened V by 0 bases and J by 4 bases, and 12 bases separated the two germline ends. The CDR3 nucleotides read TGTGCCAGCAGCCAAGACCGGAGCCCTACCTATGGCTACACCTTC. This codes for CASSQDRSPTYGYTF.

The chain is built from TRBV6-2 or TRBV6-3 and TRBJ2-7; 10 bases agree with TRBD1. The CDR3 loop spans 17 amino acids. Germline CDR1 is MNHEY and CDR2 is SVGEGT. V trimming: 2 bases; J trimming: 5 bases; junction bases outside the gene matches: 12. Here the CDR3 DNA reads TGTGCCAGCAGTTACGGTGGTTGGAGACAGGGGGCCCACGAGCAGTACTTC. It is translated as CASSYGGWRQGAHEQYF.

The sample holds a few counts of this clonotype. The chain employs TRBV11-1 and TRBJ2-3; D is ambiguous. The CDR3 runs 14 residues. V lost 4 bases and J 0 bases, leaving 8 bases between the germline ends. Germline values: CDR1 SGHAT, CDR2 FQDESV (reference sequence). CDR3 loop: CASSSVSSTDTQYF. The CDR3 coding sequence is TGTGCCAGCAGCTCCGTTTCTAGCACAGATACGCAGTATTTT.

This sequence joins TRBV7-9 and TRBJ1-2; D unresolved. The V and J ends lost 1 base and 8 bases respectively, with 14 bases between them. Germline V gives CDR1 SEHNR, CDR2 FQNEAQ (reference sequence). The CDR3 runs to 14 residues. The CDR3 here is CASSLGPTFVGYTF. For the CDR3, the DNA is TGTGCCAGCAGCTTAGGGCCGACATTCGTCGGCTACACCTTC.

This clonotype was recorded a few times. The genes are TRBV7-2 and TRBJ1-6; D call uncertain. CDR3 size: 12 residues. Germline CDR1 and CDR2: SGHTA and FQGNSA. Deletions cut 1 base from V and 10 bases from J, with 5 bases between. The CDR3 loop is CASSLDFSPLHF. CDR3 DNA: TGTGCCAGCAGCTTAGATTTCTCACCCCTCCACTTT.

This clonotype occurred a few times. The chain carries TRBV3-1 and TRBJ1-5; 9 bases match TRBD1. J gave up 9 bases and V 0 bases, and 6 bases lay outside the gene matches. Germline V gives CDR1 LGHDT, CDR2 YNNKEL (reference sequence). This CDR3 comprises 15 residues. Here the CDR3 DNA reads TGTGCCAGCAGCCAAGATGCGACACAGGGGGCGCCCCAGCATTTT. Its protein product is CASSQDATQGAPQHF.

The rearrangement links TRBV11-2 to TRBJ1-2; 7 bases map to TRBD1. CDR1 SGHAT and CDR2 FQNNGV come from the germline V gene. The CDR3 contains 14 residues. V was pared by 5 bases and J by 14 bases, with 17 bases of the junction left unmatched. The CDR3 loop reads CASSAPTPGTEVTF. In DNA form, the CDR3 reads TGTGCCAGCAGCGCACCTACTCCCGGGACAGAAGTTACCTTC.

This clonotype was seen only a few times. The chain has TRBV20-1 and TRBJ2-3; 8 bases match TRBD2. The CDR3 contains 14 residues. The J segment lost 6 bases and the V segment lost 6 bases, leaving 11 bases of the junction unmatched. Germline CDR1 reads DFQATT; CDR2 reads SNEGSKA (reference sequence). In DNA, the CDR3 is TGCAGTGCACCGTGGGCAGCGGGAGATGATACGCAGTATTTT. It codes for CSAPWAAGDDTQYF.

This chain links TRBV4-1 with TRBJ2-3; TRBD2 aligns across 9 bases. V lost 5 bases and J lost 2; bases outside the gene matches: 20. Germline V gene sequence: CDR1 MGHRA, CDR2 YSYEKL. The CDR3 loop spans 20 amino acids. The CDR3 DNA reads TGCGCCAGCAGCGAAATGGCGGTGCGGGCTAGCGGGGAGCACACAGATACGCAGTATTTT. Its protein product is CASSEMAVRASGEHTDTQYF.

The rearrangement uses TRBV5-1 and TRBJ2-3; no clear D. This CDR3 comprises 15 residues. Germline CDR1 is SGHRS and CDR2 is YFSETQ. The V and J ends lost 0 bases and 6 bases respectively, with 14 bases between them. The CDR3 DNA reads as TGCGCCAGCAGCTTGGCCTCCAGGCGGCTGGATACGCAGTATTTT. Translating gives CASSLASRRLDTQYF. Variable domain in full (rest from reference TRBV5-1 and TRBJ2-3): KAGVTQTPRYLIKTRGQQVTLSCSPISGHRSVSWYQQTPGQGLQFLFEYFSETQRNKGNFPGRFSGRQFSNSRSEMNVSTLELGDSALYLCASSLASRRLDTQYFGPGTRLTVL.

This clonotype has only a few counts. This chain joins TRBV6-5 and TRBJ2-3; tentatively, D is TRBD2 (6 bases). This CDR3 comprises 16 residues. Trimming removed 1 base from V and 2 bases from J, with 13 bases in between. The germline V gene encodes CDR1 MNHEY and CDR2 SVGAGI. CDR3 DNA: TGTGCCAGCAGTTACTTGATGGGGGGTGACACAGATACGCAGTATTTT. Translation: CASSYLMGGDTDTQYF.

There are a few counts of this clonotype. The rearrangement links TRBV7-2 to TRBJ1-1; D unresolved. This CDR3 has 14 amino acids. V was shortened by 1 base and J by 1 base, with 7 bases between the two germline ends. In germline, CDR1 is SGHTA, CDR2 FQGNSA. CDR3 bases: TGTGCCAGCAGCTTAGGTCCAGAGAACACTGAAGCTTTCTTT. Translation gives CASSLGPENTEAFF.